The 30 T cell receptor beta chains presented below share a single source sample, sequenced in a study of blood T cell repertoires in COVID-19. Repertoires were generated with immunoSEQ multiplex PCR, while TCRdb's copy carries only in-frame clones and drops some. The top ten clones hold approximately 2.3% of a sample with about 250,000 clones, 90% of them seen once. The sequenced sample was peripheral blood. These receptors were collected from a woman aged 60-75 years with COVID-19, enrolled during active disease.

V usage is TRBV21-1 and J usage is TRBJ1-4. TRBV21-1 corresponds to a pseudogene. CDR3 length: 16 amino acids. CDR3 DNA: TGTGCCAGCAGCAAAAACCGGAGGGGACTTAATGAAAAACTGTTTTTT. This encodes CASSKNRRGLNEKLFF.

The chain carries TRBV6-1 and TRBJ1-6; 7 positions match TRBD1. Germline V gene lookup returns CDR1 MNHNS and CDR2 SASEGT. The CDR3 extends over 18 amino acids. V dropped 0 bases and J dropped 0; count of bases not matched to a gene: 5. CDR3 DNA: TGTGCCAGCAGTGAAGCGCGGCCAGGGGGCTCCTATAATTCACCCCTCCACTTT. Translating it yields CASSEARPGGSYNSPLHF.

This clone showed up just once. The chain joins TRBV5-1 to TRBJ1-1; 11 bases map to TRBD1. J gave up 7 bases and V 5 bases, and 10 bases lay outside the gene matches. Per the germline V gene, CDR1 is SGHRS and CDR2 is YFSETQ. The length of the CDR3 is 15 residues. This CDR3 is CASRLSGTGGGEAFF. CDR3 nucleotide sequence: TGCGCCAGCAGGCTGTCTGGGACAGGGGGTGGTGAAGCTTTCTTT.

The DNA of the CDR3 is TGTGCCAGCAGCCAAGGGGTTACTGGGGAGACCCAGTACTTC. It codes for CASSQGVTGETQYF. V usage is TRBV7-2 and J usage is TRBJ2-5; maybe TRBD1 (5 bases). The CDR3 has 14 amino acids. CDR1 is SGHTA and CDR2 is FQGNSA in the germline V gene. The V gene lost 5 bases and the J gene lost 5 bases, with 15 bases spanning the gap. Full variable domain (outside the CDR3, taken from reference TRBV7-2 and TRBJ2-5): GAGVSQSPSNKVTEKGKDVELRCDPISGHTALYWYRQSLGQGLEFLIYFQGNSAPDKSGLPSDRFSAERTGGSVSTLTIQRTQQEDSAVYLCASSQGVTGETQYFGPGTRLLVL.

This clone appeared a few times. This sequence joins TRBV6-5 and TRBJ1-2; 8 positions agree with TRBD1. After removal of 4 bases from V and 7 bases from J, the junction contained 11 bases not matched to a gene. The CDR3 has 15 amino acids. Germline V gives CDR1 MNHEY, CDR2 SVGAGI. This chain's CDR3 is CASSSFRQGFVGYTF. CDR3 nucleotides: TGTGCCAGCAGTTCCTTCCGACAGGGGTTTGTTGGCTACACCTTC.

Here the CDR3 reads CASTRGLLRQETQYF. CDR3 nucleotides: TGTGCCAGTACCCGAGGACTCTTACGACAAGAGACCCAGTACTTC. The rearrangement uses TRBV7-2 and TRBJ2-5; tentatively, D is TRBD2 (5 bases). V was clipped by 9 bases and J by 2 bases, with 19 bases between them. This CDR3 comprises 15 residues. From germline, CDR1 is SGHTA and CDR2 FQGNSA. The full variable domain, its missing parts supplied by reference TRBV7-2 and TRBJ2-5, is GAGVSQSPSNKVTEKGKDVELRCDPISGHTALYWYRQSLGQGLEFLIYFQGNSAPDKSGLPSDRFSAERTGGSVSTLTIQRTQQEDSAVYLCASTRGLLRQETQYFGPGTRLLVL.

The rearrangement joins TRBV7-8 to TRBJ2-7; a weak D match, TRBD1 (6 bases). Germline V CDR1 and CDR2: SGHVS, FQNEAQ. This CDR3 is built from 14 residues. V lost 3 bases to trimming and J lost 2 bases, with 11 bases between them. The chain's CDR3 is CASSLERTAYEQYF. DNA for the CDR3: TGTGCCAGCAGCTTGGAAAGGACAGCCTACGAGCAGTACTTC.

This chain uses TRBV19 with TRBJ2-2; 8 positions match TRBD2. The CDR3 spans 15 residues. The germline V gene encodes CDR1 LNHDA and CDR2 SQIVND (reference sequence). With 6 bases clipped from V and 3 bases from J, the junction kept 6 bases outside the gene matches. The CDR3 DNA sequence: TGTGCCAGTAGGACGGGGGGGGACTACACCGGGGAGCTGTTTTTT. Encoded protein: CASRTGGDYTGELFF. Full variable domain (missing parts from reference TRBV19 and TRBJ2-2): DGGITQSPKYLFRKEGQNVTLSCEQNLNHDAMYWYRQDPGQGLRLIYYSQIVNDFQKGDIAEGYSVSREKKESFPLTVTSAQKNPTAFYLCASRTGGDYTGELFFGEGSRLTVL.

The rearrangement joins TRBV7-2 to TRBJ1-4; possibly TRBD1 for D (6 bases). The CDR3 runs 15 residues. V was trimmed by 5 bases and J by 8 bases, leaving 18 bases between them. Germline V gene sequence: CDR1 SGHTA, CDR2 FQGNSA. The CDR3 sequence is CASSQPQGRVEKLFF. In DNA, the CDR3 is TGTGCCAGCAGCCAGCCCCAGGGGCGCGTGGAAAAACTGTTTTTT. Full variable domain (missing parts from reference TRBV7-2 and TRBJ1-4): GAGVSQSPSNKVTEKGKDVELRCDPISGHTALYWYRQSLGQGLEFLIYFQGNSAPDKSGLPSDRFSAERTGGSVSTLTIQRTQQEDSAVYLCASSQPQGRVEKLFFGSGTQLSVL.

This sequence joins TRBV18 and TRBJ2-2; no firm D call. The CDR3 length is 16 residues. Deletions cut 3 bases from V and 1 base from J, with 12 bases between. The germline gives CDR1 KGHSH, CDR2 LQKENI. CDR3 in DNA: TGTGCCAGCTCACCCCGGCTTGAGGTGAACACCGGGGAGCTGTTTTTT. Protein product: CASSPRLEVNTGELFF.

The V gene is TRBV2, the J gene TRBJ1-4; 9 positions match TRBD1. CDR3 length: 13 amino acids. The trim removed 8 bases at V and 7 bases at J, leaving 5 bases unmatched. Germline V lookup: CDR1 SNHLY, CDR2 FYNNEI. In DNA, the CDR3 is TGTGCCAGCCACAGGGGGCTAGTTGAAAAACTGTTTTTT. The encoded protein is CASHRGLVEKLFF.

Details on this clone: The identical CDR3 is also encoded by other nucleotide sequences in the sample. The J gene is TRBJ1-5, the V gene TRBV4-2; D not certain. V shed 4 bases and J shed 4 bases, with 11 bases lying between them. The length of the CDR3 is 14 residues. In germline, CDR1 is LGHNA, CDR2 YNFKEQ. The CDR3 DNA is TGTGCCAGCAGCCCCCGGACGGGAAATCAGCCCCAGCATTTT. Translated, it gives CASSPRTGNQPQHF.

The J gene is TRBJ1-1, the V gene TRBV19; a possible D gene is TRBD1 (5 bases). The CDR3 extends over 14 amino acids. V was shortened by 3 bases and J by 1 base, with 9 bases between the two germline ends. Germline V gene data show CDR1 as LNHDA and CDR2 as SQIVND (reference sequence). The CDR3 DNA reads as TGTGCCAGTAGTATGGGGGGAAGGAACACTGAAGCTTTCTTT. This translates into CASSMGGRNTEAFF.

The V gene is TRBV19, the J gene TRBJ1-1, with no clear D. Germline V lookup: CDR1 LNHDA, CDR2 SQIVND (reference sequence). The CDR3 spans 13 residues. V was cut by 6 bases and J by 2 bases, with 10 bases left in between. For the CDR3, the DNA is TGTGCCAGTAGCCGGACGGGAAACACTGAAGCTTTCTTT. This codes for CASSRTGNTEAFF.

The sample holds one count of this clone. V gene TRBV27 combines with J gene TRBJ2-3; perhaps TRBD2 as D (5 bases). Germline loops: CDR1 MNHEY, CDR2 SMNVEV (reference sequence). Trimming stripped 6 bases from V and 6 bases from J, with 16 bases between. This CDR3 comprises 14 residues. The CDR3, as DNA: TGTGCCAGCAGCCTTAATAGCGCATGGGATACGCAGTATTTT. Protein sequence: CASSLNSAWDTQYF.

The V gene is TRBV30, the J gene TRBJ1-2; D is possibly TRBD1 (5 bases). The CDR3 has 14 amino acids. The V end was cut by 2 bases, the J end by 1 base, with 11 bases between. CDR1 is GTSNPN, CDR2 SVGIG, per germline (reference sequence). The CDR3 nucleotides are TGTGCCTGGAGTCTACAGGCGCATAACTATGGCTACACCTTC. Its protein product is CAWSLQAHNYGYTF.

The chain links TRBV3-1 (or the pseudogene TRBV3-2) to TRBJ1-2; D is perhaps TRBD1 (5 bases). CDR3 length: 13 amino acids. CDR1 and CDR2 from the germline V gene are LGHDT and YNNKEL (reference sequence). V was shortened by 3 bases and J by 2 bases, with 7 bases between the two germline ends. This CDR3 is CASSHRQNYGYTF. The CDR3 DNA is TGTGCCAGCAGCCACCGACAGAACTATGGCTACACCTTC.

The V and J genes are TRBV29-1 and TRBJ2-4; 7 nucleotides align to TRBD1. The V gene end was trimmed by 6 bases and the J gene end by 5 bases; junction bases not matched to a gene: 10. CDR1 is SQVTM, CDR2 ANQGSEA, per germline. CDR3 size: 14 residues. The CDR3, as DNA: TGCAGCGTGACGGGACAGCCTCTCGAAAACATTCAGTACTTC. Its protein is CSVTGQPLENIQYF.

The chain links TRBV10-1 to TRBJ1-5; tentatively, D is TRBD1 (5 bases). Between the trimmed V and J ends, which lost 5 bases and 2 bases, there was a span of 16 bases. Looked up from germline, CDR1 is WNHNN and CDR2 is SYGVQD (reference sequence). This CDR3 region has 16 residues. CDR3 in DNA: TGCGCCAGCAGTTCAGGACATCTTAGGGGCAATCAGCCCCAGCATTTT. Protein product: CASSSGHLRGNQPQHF.

This clone was counted a single time. The rearrangement joins TRBV6-2 or TRBV6-3 to TRBJ2-3; 11 bases are shared with TRBD1. The CDR3 spans 16 residues. V lost 5 bases and J lost 4; bases outside the gene matches: 8. Germline V lookup: CDR1 MNHEY, CDR2 SVGEGT. CDR3 amino acids: CASSNGQGAGADTQYF. The DNA of the CDR3 is TGTGCCAGCAGTAACGGACAGGGGGCCGGAGCAGATACGCAGTATTTT.

V and J are TRBV15 and TRBJ1-1; tentatively, D is TRBD1 (6 bases). Germline V lookup: CDR1 LNHNV, CDR2 YYDKDF (reference sequence). The CDR3 loop spans 16 amino acids. V dropped 1 base and J dropped 1 base, with 13 bases sitting between them. The CDR3 loop is CATSRGQGQPNTEAFF. CDR3 DNA sequence: TGTGCCACCAGCAGAGGACAAGGACAGCCGAACACTGAAGCTTTCTTT.

This rearrangement joins TRBV30 to TRBJ1-5, with TRBD1 as a possible D gene (5 bases). CDR1 and CDR2 from the germline V gene are GTSNPN and SVGIG (reference sequence). This CDR3 is 13 amino acids long. With 5 bases removed from V and 4 bases from J, the gap between germline ends came to 12 bases. The CDR3 sequence: CAWALGGNQPQHF. The DNA of the CDR3 is TGTGCCTGGGCCTTGGGGGGAAATCAGCCCCAGCATTTT.

The V and J genes are TRBV9 and TRBJ1-3; no definite D call. The germline CDR1 and CDR2 sequences are SGDLS and YYNGEE. The CDR3 has 16 amino acids. The V end was cut by 0 bases, the J end by 0 bases, with 10 bases between. CDR3 sequence: CASSVGGHNSGNTIYF. The CDR3 nucleotides read TGTGCCAGCAGCGTAGGAGGGCACAACTCTGGAAACACCATATATTTT.

V and J are TRBV30 and TRBJ2-3; 8 positions agree with TRBD2. The V and J ends lost 3 bases and 3 bases, in that order; junction bases with no gene match: 11. Germline V gene data show CDR1 as GTSNPN and CDR2 as SVGIG (reference sequence). The CDR3 totals 16 residues. CDR3 bases: TGTGCCTGGAGAAAACGGGGGGGCCTTGGGACAGATACGCAGTATTTT. Protein sequence: CAWRKRGGLGTDTQYF.

The chain has TRBV18 and TRBJ1-4; the D is unclear. The germline CDR1 and CDR2 sequences are KGHSH and LQKENI. Trimming removed 3 bases from V and 0 bases from J, with 8 bases in between. The CDR3 runs to 15 residues. The DNA for the CDR3 is TGTGCCAGCTCACCTTTCGGTGCAACTAATGAAAAACTGTTTTTT. Translating gives CASSPFGATNEKLFF. Variable domain in full (rest from reference TRBV18 and TRBJ1-4): NAGVMQNPRHLVRRRGQEARLRCSPMKGHSHVYWYRQLPEEGLKFMVYLQKENIIDESGMPKERFSAEFPKEGPSILRIQQVVRGDSAAYFCASSPFGATNEKLFFGSGTQLSVL.

Only a few counts were recorded for this clone. V is TRBV5-1 and J is TRBJ1-2; no clear D gene. Germline loops: CDR1 SGHRS, CDR2 YFSETQ. Trimming removed 0 bases at V and 6 bases at J, with 12 bases between. CDR3 length: 14 amino acids. CDR3 coding DNA: TGCGCCAGCAGCTTGGAACGGGGAAGGGATGGCTACACCTTC. This translates into CASSLERGRDGYTF.

The rearrangement links TRBV7-2 to TRBJ1-5; 7 nucleotides align to TRBD1. The V segment lost 5 bases and the J segment 2 bases; nucleotides outside the gene matches: 9. From germline, CDR1 is SGHTA and CDR2 FQGNSA. This CDR3 spans 16 amino acids. CDR3 in amino acids: CASSQATGARNQPQHF. The DNA for the CDR3 is TGTGCCAGCAGCCAAGCAACAGGGGCGCGCAATCAGCCCCAGCATTTT.

CDR3 sequence (DNA): TGTGCCAGCAGTCTTCATCAGGGAAGGGGGACTGAAGCTTTCTTT. As protein: CASSLHQGRGTEAFF. V and J are TRBV6-6 and TRBJ1-1; TRBD1 might be the D (6 bases). Trimming shortened V by 5 bases and J by 5 bases, and 18 bases separated the two germline ends. Germline CDR1 and CDR2: MNHNY and SVGAGI (reference sequence). The CDR3 is 15 residues long.

The chain is built from TRBV2 and TRBJ1-1; D is perhaps TRBD1 (5 bases). CDR3 length: 14 residues. Germline values: CDR1 SNHLY, CDR2 FYNNEI. Trimming shortened V by 11 bases and J by 1 base, and 17 bases separated the two germline ends. CDR3 bases: TGTGCCCGAACTCCGGGACTTCGGAACACTGAAGCTTTCTTT. It is translated as CARTPGLRNTEAFF.

V gene TRBV18 combines with J gene TRBJ1-2; perhaps TRBD1 as D (5 bases). The germline gives CDR1 KGHSH, CDR2 LQKENI. CDR3 length: 16 amino acids. Trimming removed 3 bases at V and 8 bases at J, with 22 bases between. The CDR3 sequence: CASSPNMPGPGGGYTF. CDR3 in DNA: TGTGCCAGCTCACCCAATATGCCGGGCCCCGGGGGAGGCTACACCTTC.